In this sample, the clone carrying this TCR beta chain turned up a few times. Antigen specificity is unknown. This record belongs to a study of T-cell reconstitution after alpha-beta-depleted transplantation in children. Whole-study results and caveats: Reportedly, roughly two months post-transplant, alpha-beta T cells arose from several hundred expanded graft clones. For some patients, TCRbeta diversity was high at day 60 because of recipient T cells and thymic progenitors that survived.

Looked up from germline, CDR1 is DFQATT and CDR2 is SNEGSKA (reference sequence). V was clipped by 0 bases and J by 4 bases, with 12 bases between them. This CDR3 is built from 14 residues. Unique molecular identifiers were incorporated when the TCRbeta library was constructed. TCRdb reprocessed the PCR reads via MiXCR and lists one record per CDR3 protein. The sample carries fewer than 150,000 distinct CDR3 sequences, 8% to 10% recorded once. The sample was PBMCs, mostly from graft donor cells, taken 180 days after TCRalphabeta/CD19-depleted stem cell transplant. The receptor was isolated from a girl under three years old who had a stem cell transplant for combined immunodeficiency, so the T cells may come from the graft donor. The chain joins TRBV20-1 to TRBJ1-2; D ambiguous. The CDR3 loop is CSARERGRPYGYTF. For the CDR3, the DNA is TGCAGTGCTAGAGAGAGAGGACGGCCCTATGGCTACACCTTC.